One sample yielded the 18 T cell receptor beta chains listed below, sequenced in a study of memory CD4+ T cells and cytomegalovirus serostatus. This table comes from immunoSEQ multiplex PCR, and its TCRdb copy is limited to in-frame clones, with some not included. Seen here are about 43,000 clones, around 74% observed once, and the top ten hold approximately 0.61%. Single viable CD3+CD4+CD8-CD45RO+ cells were sorted as the memory CD4+ T cells. Sequencing was done on a sample of memory CD4+ T cells from blood. Receptors were obtained from an adult in good health and CMV-seronegative.

The chain links TRBV7-9 to TRBJ2-1; 10 bases align to TRBD1. This CDR3 has 15 amino acids. V was clipped by 5 bases and J by 5 bases; unmatched bases: 6. Looked up from germline, CDR1 is SEHNR and CDR2 is FQNEAQ (reference sequence). For the CDR3, the DNA is TGTGCCAGCAGCCCGGGACAGGGGAAGGACAATGAGCAGTTCTTC. As protein: CASSPGQGKDNEQFF.

The chain is built from TRBV4-3 and TRBJ2-3; D perhaps matches TRBD1 (5 bases). Germline V gives CDR1 LGHNA, CDR2 YSLEER. Trimming took 1 base from V and 9 from J, leaving 17 bases between them. The CDR3 spans 15 residues. CDR3 loop: CASSQVPGPGATQYF. Written as DNA, the CDR3 is TGCGCCAGCAGCCAAGTCCCAGGGCCTGGGGCCACGCAGTATTTT.

The chain couples TRBV2 to TRBJ1-2; D perhaps matches TRBD1 (5 bases). With 6 bases removed from V and 4 bases from J, the gap between germline ends came to 18 bases. The CDR3 is 15 residues long. Germline V CDR1 and CDR2: SNHLY, FYNNEI. DNA of the CDR3: TGTGCCAGCAGCCTCAAACAAGACAGTTTCTATGGCTACACCTTC. Translated, it gives CASSLKQDSFYGYTF.

This chain joins TRBV20-1 and TRBJ1-2; D unclear. The CDR3 loop spans 11 amino acids. V dropped 4 bases and J dropped 6 bases, with 9 bases sitting between them. Looked up from germline, CDR1 is DFQATT and CDR2 is SNEGSKA (reference sequence). As DNA, the CDR3 is TGCAGTGCTACCGATGGCAATGGCTACACCTTC. It codes for CSATDGNGYTF.

The chain employs TRBV2 and TRBJ1-2, with no clear D. This CDR3 is built from 14 residues. Germline CDR1 SNHLY, CDR2 FYNNEI. V was shortened by 4 bases and J by 4 bases, with 13 bases between the two germline ends. The CDR3, as DNA: TGTGCCAGCAGTGTTCAGGACGGAACCTATGGCTACACCTTC. Its protein is CASSVQDGTYGYTF.

The chain carries TRBV7-8 and TRBJ1-2; TRBD1 agrees at 10 bases. The CDR3 is made up of 16 amino acids. The germline CDR1 and CDR2 sequences are SGHVS and FQNEAQ. V shed 8 bases and J 5 bases; nucleotides not matched to a gene: 14. CDR3: CASGTGTGAVKYGYTF. As DNA, the CDR3 is TGTGCCAGCGGCACAGGGACAGGGGCGGTAAAATATGGCTACACCTTC. Variable domain in full (rest from reference TRBV7-8 and TRBJ1-2): GAGVSQSPRYKVAKRGQDVALRCDPISGHVSLFWYQQALGQGPEFLTYFQNEAQLDKSGLPSDRFFAERPEGSVSTLKIQRTQQEDSAVYLCASGTGTGAVKYGYTFGSGTRLTVV.

V usage is TRBV6-1 and J usage is TRBJ2-6; maybe TRBD1 (5 bases). Germline CDR1 MNHNS, CDR2 SASEGT. The CDR3 runs 15 residues. V shed 10 bases and J shed 0 bases, with 13 bases lying between them. CDR3 nucleotide sequence: TGTGCCACCCAGGGAAAGCACTCTGGGGCCAACGTCCTGACTTTC. It translates to CATQGKHSGANVLTF.

Here the CDR3 DNA reads TGTGCCAGCTCTGGGCGCTCGAACACTGAAGCTTTCTTT. This codes for CASSGRSNTEAFF. The chain is built from TRBV18 and TRBJ1-1; no clear D. Germline V gene data show CDR1 as KGHSH and CDR2 as LQKENI. Trimming removed 6 bases from V and 1 base from J, with 9 bases in between. This CDR3 spans 13 amino acids.

The CDR3 sequence is CASSPRTSGGLYEQYF. CDR3 sequence (DNA): TGTGCCAGCAGCCCTAGGACTAGCGGGGGGTTGTACGAGCAGTACTTC. The chain uses TRBV4-2 and TRBJ2-7, with 14 bases aligning to TRBD2. Germline CDR1 reads LGHNA; CDR2 reads YNFKEQ. The CDR3 is 16 residues long. With 4 bases clipped from V and 4 bases from J, the junction kept 6 bases outside the gene matches.

The chain employs TRBV7-2 and TRBJ2-3; no definite D call. The CDR3 is 15 residues long. Germline-derived CDR1 and CDR2 are SGHTA and FQGNSA. Trimming stripped 2 bases from V and 4 bases from J, with 13 bases between. The CDR3 region has the DNA TGTGCCAGCAGCTTAATATTTTCTCCGGCAGATACGCAGTATTTT. Translation: CASSLIFSPADTQYF. Together with reference TRBV7-2 and TRBJ2-3, the CDR3 gives the full variable domain: GAGVSQSPSNKVTEKGKDVELRCDPISGHTALYWYRQSLGQGLEFLIYFQGNSAPDKSGLPSDRFSAERTGGSVSTLTIQRTQQEDSAVYLCASSLIFSPADTQYFGPGTRLTVL.

V is TRBV27 and J is TRBJ1-1; 7 bases are a match to TRBD1. This CDR3 spans 15 amino acids. CDR1 is MNHEY and CDR2 is SMNVEV in the germline V gene (reference sequence). With 0 bases clipped from V and 5 bases from J, the junction kept 6 bases outside the gene matches. The CDR3 nucleotides read TGTGCCAGCAGTTTATCGGGACAGCCCAAGACTGAAGCTTTCTTT. Translating it yields CASSLSGQPKTEAFF.

The CDR3 region is CASSDPYGYTF. As DNA, the CDR3 is TGTGCCAGCAGTGACCCCTATGGCTACACCTTC. This sequence joins TRBV25-1 and TRBJ1-2; D is undetermined. V lost 3 bases, J lost 4 bases, and 3 bases lay in between. The germline CDR1 and CDR2 sequences are MGHDK and SYGVNS. This CDR3 is 11 amino acids long.

This chain links TRBV9 with TRBJ2-2; TRBD2 is a possible D gene (5 bases). Per the germline V gene, CDR1 is SGDLS and CDR2 is YYNGEE. The CDR3 runs 13 residues. Between the trimmed V and J ends, which lost 9 bases and 1 base, there was a span of 10 bases. The CDR3 DNA is TGTGCCACCTCCCGGGGGAACACCGGGGAGCTGTTTTTT. Amino acid sequence: CATSRGNTGELFF. Variable domain in full (rest from reference TRBV9 and TRBJ2-2): DSGVTQTPKHLITATGQRVTLRCSPRSGDLSVYWYQQSLDQGLQFLIQYYNGEERAKGNILERFSAQQFPDLHSELNLSSLELGDSALYFCATSRGNTGELFFGEGSRLTVL.

A single count supports this clone. The chain joins TRBV30 to TRBJ2-7, with TRBD1 as a possible D gene (6 bases). Germline assignment: CDR1 GTSNPN and CDR2 SVGIG (reference sequence). Trimming cost V 1 base and J 2 bases, with 15 bases left between them. This CDR3 contains 15 residues. CDR3 bases: TGTGCCTGGAGTGGTGGGACACCGAACGCCTACGAGCAGTACTTC. It codes for CAWSGGTPNAYEQYF.

CDR3 residues: CASSLVGSLADEQYF. The DNA for the CDR3 is TGCGCCAGCAGCTTGGTCGGAAGCCTTGCAGACGAGCAGTACTTC. The chain combines TRBV5-1 with TRBJ2-7; D gene ambiguous. V gave up 0 bases and J gave up 5 bases, with 15 bases separating them. The CDR3 sequence is 15 residues long. Germline V gene lookup returns CDR1 SGHRS and CDR2 YFSETQ.

The chain is built from TRBV29-1 and TRBJ2-5; D perhaps matches TRBD2 (7 bases). The CDR3 spans 14 residues. V was shortened by 4 bases and J by 2 bases, with 14 bases between the two germline ends. Germline V gives CDR1 SQVTM, CDR2 ANQGSEA. The CDR3 DNA follows: TGCAGCGTTGGGGCGGGGGCCGAACAAGAGACCCAGTACTTC. It translates to CSVGAGAEQETQYF.

V and J are TRBV6-1 and TRBJ1-5; D gene ambiguous. Germline-derived CDR1 and CDR2 are MNHNS and SASEGT. Deletions cut 5 bases from V and 2 bases from J, with 13 bases between. There are 15 residues in the CDR3. CDR3 residues: CASSPEGLGNQPQHF. CDR3 in DNA: TGTGCCAGCAGTCCAGAAGGTTTGGGCAATCAGCCCCAGCATTTT.

This clone was seen a handful of times. The chain is built from TRBV6-5 and TRBJ2-2; D may be TRBD1 (6 bases). V lost 6 bases and J 4 bases, leaving 15 bases between the germline ends. The CDR3 consists of 15 residues. Germline CDR1 MNHEY, CDR2 SVGAGI. CDR3 sequence: CASRPNRVGTGELFF. The CDR3 DNA is TGTGCCAGCAGACCGAACAGGGTGGGCACCGGGGAGCTGTTTTTT.